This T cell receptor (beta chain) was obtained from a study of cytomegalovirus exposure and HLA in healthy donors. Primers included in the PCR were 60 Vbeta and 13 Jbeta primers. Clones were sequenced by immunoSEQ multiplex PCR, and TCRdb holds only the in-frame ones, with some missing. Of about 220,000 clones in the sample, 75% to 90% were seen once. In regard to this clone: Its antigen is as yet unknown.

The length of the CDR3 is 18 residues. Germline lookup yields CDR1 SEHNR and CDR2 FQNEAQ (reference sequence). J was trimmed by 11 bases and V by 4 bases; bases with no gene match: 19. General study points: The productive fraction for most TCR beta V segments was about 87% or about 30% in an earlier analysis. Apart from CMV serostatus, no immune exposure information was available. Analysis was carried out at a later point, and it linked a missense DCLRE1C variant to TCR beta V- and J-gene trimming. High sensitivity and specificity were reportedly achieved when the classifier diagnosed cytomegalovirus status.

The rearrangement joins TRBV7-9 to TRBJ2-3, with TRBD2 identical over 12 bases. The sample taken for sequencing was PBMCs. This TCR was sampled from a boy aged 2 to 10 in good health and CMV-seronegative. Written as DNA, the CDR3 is TGTGCCAGCAGCTCGGCACCCTTGACTAGCGGGGGCAAGTCAAAGCAGTATTTT. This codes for CASSSAPLTSGGKSKQYF.